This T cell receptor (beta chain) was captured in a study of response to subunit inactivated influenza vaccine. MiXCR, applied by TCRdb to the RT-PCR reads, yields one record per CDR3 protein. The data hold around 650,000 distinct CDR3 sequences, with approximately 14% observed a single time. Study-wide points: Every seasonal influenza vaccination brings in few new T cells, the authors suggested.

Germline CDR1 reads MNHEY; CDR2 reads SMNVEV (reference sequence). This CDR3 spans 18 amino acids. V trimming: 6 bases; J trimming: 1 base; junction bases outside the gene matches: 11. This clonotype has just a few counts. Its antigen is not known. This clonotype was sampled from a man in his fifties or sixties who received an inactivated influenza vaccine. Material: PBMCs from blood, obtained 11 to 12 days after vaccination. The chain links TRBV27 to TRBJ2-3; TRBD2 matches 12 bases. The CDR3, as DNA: TGTGCCAGCAGGACCCTAGGACTAGCGGGATTCGGCACAGATACGCAGTATTTT. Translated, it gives CASRTLGLAGFGTDTQYF.